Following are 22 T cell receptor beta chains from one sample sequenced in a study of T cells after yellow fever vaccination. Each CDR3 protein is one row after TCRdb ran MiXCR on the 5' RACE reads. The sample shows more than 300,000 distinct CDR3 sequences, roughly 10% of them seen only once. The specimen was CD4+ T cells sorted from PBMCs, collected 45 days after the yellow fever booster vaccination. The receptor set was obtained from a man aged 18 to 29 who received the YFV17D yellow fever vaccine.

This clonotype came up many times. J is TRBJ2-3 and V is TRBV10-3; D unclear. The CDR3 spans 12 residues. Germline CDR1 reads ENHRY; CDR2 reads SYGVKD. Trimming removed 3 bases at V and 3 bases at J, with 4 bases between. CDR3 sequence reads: CAISDLTDTQYF. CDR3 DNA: TGTGCCATCAGTGATTTAACAGATACGCAGTATTTT.

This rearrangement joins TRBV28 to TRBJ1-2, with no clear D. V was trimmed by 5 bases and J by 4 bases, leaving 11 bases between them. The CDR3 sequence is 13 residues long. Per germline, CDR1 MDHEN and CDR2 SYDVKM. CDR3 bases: TGTGCCAGCAGTCGTTCGGGAATCTATGGCTACACCTTC. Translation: CASSRSGIYGYTF.

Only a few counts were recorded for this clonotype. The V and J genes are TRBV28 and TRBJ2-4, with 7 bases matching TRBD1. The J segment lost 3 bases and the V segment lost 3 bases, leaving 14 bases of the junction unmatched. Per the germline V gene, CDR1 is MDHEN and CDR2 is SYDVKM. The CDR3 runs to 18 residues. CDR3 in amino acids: CASSFLSETGVDKNIQYF. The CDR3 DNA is TGTGCCAGCAGTTTCTTATCCGAAACAGGGGTCGACAAAAACATTCAGTACTTC.

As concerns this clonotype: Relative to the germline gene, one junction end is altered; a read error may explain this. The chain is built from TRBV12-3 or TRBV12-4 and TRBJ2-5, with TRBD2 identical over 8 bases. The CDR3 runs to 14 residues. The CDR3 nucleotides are TGTGCCAGCAGTGTTAGCGGGGCCCAAGGGACCCAGTACTTC. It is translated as CASSVSGAQGTQYF.

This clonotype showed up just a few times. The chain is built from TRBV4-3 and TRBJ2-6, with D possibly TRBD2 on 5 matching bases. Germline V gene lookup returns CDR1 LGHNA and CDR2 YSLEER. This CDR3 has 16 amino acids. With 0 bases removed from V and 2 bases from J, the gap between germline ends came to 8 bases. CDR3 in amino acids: CASSQDFGAGANVLTF. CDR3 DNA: TGCGCCAGCAGCCAAGATTTCGGGGCTGGGGCCAACGTCCTGACTTTC.

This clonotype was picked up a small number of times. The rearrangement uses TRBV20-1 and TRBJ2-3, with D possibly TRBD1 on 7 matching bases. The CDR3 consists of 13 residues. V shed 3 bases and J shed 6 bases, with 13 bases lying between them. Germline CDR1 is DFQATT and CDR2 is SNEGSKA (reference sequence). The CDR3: CSASWAGGDTQYF. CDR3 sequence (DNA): TGCAGTGCTAGCTGGGCAGGGGGGGATACGCAGTATTTT.

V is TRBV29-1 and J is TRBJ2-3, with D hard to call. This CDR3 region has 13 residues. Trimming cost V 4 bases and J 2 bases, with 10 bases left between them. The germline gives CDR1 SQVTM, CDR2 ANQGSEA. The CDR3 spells CSVARRLTDTQYF. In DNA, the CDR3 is TGCAGCGTTGCCAGACGTCTCACAGATACGCAGTATTTT.

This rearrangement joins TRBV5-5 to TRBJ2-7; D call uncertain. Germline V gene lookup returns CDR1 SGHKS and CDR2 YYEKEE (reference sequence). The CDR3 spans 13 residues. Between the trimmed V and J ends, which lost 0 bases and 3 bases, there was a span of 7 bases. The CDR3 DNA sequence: TGTGCCAGCAGCTTGGCCTTCGGCTACGAGCAGTACTTC. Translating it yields CASSLAFGYEQYF.

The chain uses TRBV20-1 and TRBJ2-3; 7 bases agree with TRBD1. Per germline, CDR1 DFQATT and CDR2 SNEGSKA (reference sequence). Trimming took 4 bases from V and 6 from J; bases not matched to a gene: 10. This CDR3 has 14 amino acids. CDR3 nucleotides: TGCAGTGCTAAAAAGGGACAGTCGCTGGATACGCAGTATTTT. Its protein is CSAKKGQSLDTQYF.

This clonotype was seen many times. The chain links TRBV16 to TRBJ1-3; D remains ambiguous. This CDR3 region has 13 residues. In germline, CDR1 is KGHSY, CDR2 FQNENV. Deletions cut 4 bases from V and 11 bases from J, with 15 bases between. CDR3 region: CASSRAVPLPIYF. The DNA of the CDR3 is TGTGCCAGCAGCCGGGCGGTCCCCCTCCCCATATATTTT.

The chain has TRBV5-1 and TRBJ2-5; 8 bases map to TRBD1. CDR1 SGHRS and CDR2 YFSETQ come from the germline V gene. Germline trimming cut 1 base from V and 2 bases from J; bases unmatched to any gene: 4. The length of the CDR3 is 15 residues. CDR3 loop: CASSLLDREQETQYF. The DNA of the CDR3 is TGCGCCAGCAGCTTGCTGGACAGGGAGCAAGAGACCCAGTACTTC.

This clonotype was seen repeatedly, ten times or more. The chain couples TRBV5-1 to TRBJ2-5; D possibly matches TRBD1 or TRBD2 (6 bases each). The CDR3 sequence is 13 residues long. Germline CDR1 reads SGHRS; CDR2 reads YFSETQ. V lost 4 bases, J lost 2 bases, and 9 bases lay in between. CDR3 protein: CASSQGGQETQYF. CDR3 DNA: TGCGCCAGCAGCCAAGGGGGGCAAGAGACCCAGTACTTC.

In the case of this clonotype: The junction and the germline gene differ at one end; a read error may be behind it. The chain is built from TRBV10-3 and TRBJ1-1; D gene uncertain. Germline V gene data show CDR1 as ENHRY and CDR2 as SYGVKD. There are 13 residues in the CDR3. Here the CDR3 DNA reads TGTGACATCAGCCGTATGGAGAACACTGAAGCTTTCTTT. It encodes CDISRMENTEAFF.

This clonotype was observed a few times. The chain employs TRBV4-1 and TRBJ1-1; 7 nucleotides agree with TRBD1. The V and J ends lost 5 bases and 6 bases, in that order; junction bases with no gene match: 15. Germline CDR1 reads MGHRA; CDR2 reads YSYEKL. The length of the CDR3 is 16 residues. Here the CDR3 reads CASSGQGGRAGAEAFF. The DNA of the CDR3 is TGCGCCAGCAGCGGGCAGGGGGGTCGCGCTGGGGCTGAAGCTTTCTTT.

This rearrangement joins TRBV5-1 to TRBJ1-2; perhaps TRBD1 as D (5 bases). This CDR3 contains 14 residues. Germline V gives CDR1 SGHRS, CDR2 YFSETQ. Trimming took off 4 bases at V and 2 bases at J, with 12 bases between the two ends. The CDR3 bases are TGCGCCAGCAGCACCGGGGGGAAGAACTATGGCTACACCTTC. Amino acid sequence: CASSTGGKNYGYTF.

The CDR3 loop reads CASSTNRGAGGDTQYF. The CDR3 coding sequence is TGTGCCAGCAGCACCAATCGGGGGGCCGGGGGAGATACGCAGTATTTT. This sequence joins TRBV7-9 and TRBJ2-3; weak D call: TRBD2 (7 bases). Trimming shortened V by 5 bases and J by 5 bases, and 20 bases separated the two germline ends. This CDR3 is 16 amino acids long. Germline V CDR1 and CDR2: SEHNR, FQNEAQ (reference sequence).

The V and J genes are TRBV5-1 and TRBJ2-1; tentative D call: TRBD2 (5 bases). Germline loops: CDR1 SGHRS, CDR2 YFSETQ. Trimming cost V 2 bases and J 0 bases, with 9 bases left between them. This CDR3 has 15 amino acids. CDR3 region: CASSLRESSYNEQFF. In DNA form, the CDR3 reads TGCGCCAGCAGCTTAAGGGAGAGCTCCTACAATGAGCAGTTCTTC.

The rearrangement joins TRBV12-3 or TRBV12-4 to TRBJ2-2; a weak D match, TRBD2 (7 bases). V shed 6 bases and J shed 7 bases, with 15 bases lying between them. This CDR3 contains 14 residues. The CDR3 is CASRGGAPSGELFF. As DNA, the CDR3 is TGTGCCAGCAGGGGGGGGGCCCCCAGCGGGGAGCTGTTTTTT.

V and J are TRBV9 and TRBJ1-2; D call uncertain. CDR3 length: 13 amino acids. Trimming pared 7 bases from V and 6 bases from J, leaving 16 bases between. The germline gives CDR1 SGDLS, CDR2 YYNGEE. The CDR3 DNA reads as TGTGCCAGCGGCAGTAGGATACCGGATGGCTACACCTTC. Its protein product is CASGSRIPDGYTF.

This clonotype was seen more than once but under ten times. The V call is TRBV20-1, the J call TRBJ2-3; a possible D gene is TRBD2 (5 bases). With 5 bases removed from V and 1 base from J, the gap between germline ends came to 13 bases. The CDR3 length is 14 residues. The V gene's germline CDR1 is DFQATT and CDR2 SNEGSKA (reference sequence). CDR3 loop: CSAEPGIGTDTQYF. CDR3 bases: TGCAGTGCTGAGCCGGGAATCGGCACAGATACGCAGTATTTT.

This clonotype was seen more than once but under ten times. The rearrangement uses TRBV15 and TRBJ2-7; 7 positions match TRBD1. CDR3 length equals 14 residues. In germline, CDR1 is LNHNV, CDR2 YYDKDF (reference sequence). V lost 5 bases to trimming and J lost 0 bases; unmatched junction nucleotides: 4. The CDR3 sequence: CATSSGDSSYEQYF. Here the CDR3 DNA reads TGTGCCACCAGCTCAGGGGACAGCTCCTACGAGCAGTACTTC.

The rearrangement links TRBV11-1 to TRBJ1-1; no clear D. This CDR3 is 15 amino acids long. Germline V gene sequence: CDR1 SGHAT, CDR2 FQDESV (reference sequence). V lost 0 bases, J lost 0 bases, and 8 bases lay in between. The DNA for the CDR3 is TGTGCCAGCAGCTTAGCGGGTTATTTGAACACTGAAGCTTTCTTT. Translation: CASSLAGYLNTEAFF. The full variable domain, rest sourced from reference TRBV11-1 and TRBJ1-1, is EAEVAQSPRYKITEKSQAVAFWCDPISGHATLYWYRQILGQGPELLVQFQDESVVDDSQLPKDRFSAERLKGVDSTLKIQPAELGDSAMYLCASSLAGYLNTEAFFGQGTRLTVV.